The present T cell receptor beta chain was sequenced within a study of high-grade serous ovarian cancer treatment subgroups. Measured with immunoSEQ multiplex PCR; TCRdb has only the in-frame clones, and not every one. This sample yields about 6,800 clones, of which 75% to 80% are seen a single time; around 4.9% belongs to the top ten. The CDR3 is made up of 15 amino acids. The trim removed 4 bases at V and 2 bases at J, leaving 6 bases unmatched. The germline V gene encodes CDR1 MNHNY and CDR2 SVGAGI (reference sequence). Study outcomes and limitations: Higher neoantigen levels went with greater TCR clonal relatedness.

The tumor samples were collected prior to definitive surgery or chemotherapy. About this clone: The antigen is unknown.

Sequencing was carried out using tumor tissue. The sequence was obtained from a human donor with high-grade serous ovarian cancer. This rearrangement joins TRBV6-6 to TRBJ2-7; 9 positions agree with TRBD2. The CDR3 nucleotides are TGTGCCAGCAGTTTCGCTAGCGGGGAGGCCTACGAGCAGTACTTC. Translating gives CASSFASGEAYEQYF.